The 25 T cell receptor beta chains below all came from one sample that was sequenced in a study of OX40 agonist ivuxolimab in advanced cancers. Sequenced by immunoSEQ multiplex PCR; TCRdb stores in-frame clones only, minus some. The sample consists of about 50,000 clones, approximately 80% of them appearing once. This specimen consisted of CD4+ or CD8+ T cells sorted from blood, obtained in a trial of the OX40 agonist ivuxolimab. These receptors all stem from an adult with an advanced solid tumor such as melanoma, head and neck, liver or kidney cancer.

This clone was found once. J is TRBJ1-1 and V is TRBV6-5, with D maybe TRBD1 (5 bases). With 5 bases removed from V and 5 bases from J, the gap between germline ends came to 15 bases. The CDR3 runs 14 residues. Germline lookup yields CDR1 MNHEY and CDR2 SVGAGI. The CDR3 loop reads CASSPPGGKTEAFF. The DNA for the CDR3 is TGTGCCAGCAGTCCGCCGGGGGGTAAGACTGAAGCTTTCTTT.

The gene calls are TRBV2 and TRBJ2-5; D is undetermined. V lost 2 bases to trimming and J lost 5 bases, with 9 bases between them. CDR1 is SNHLY, CDR2 FYNNEI, per germline. The CDR3 extends over 13 amino acids. This CDR3 is CASSEQSSETQYF. For the CDR3, the DNA is TGTGCCAGCAGTGAACAGAGTTCGGAGACCCAGTACTTC.

This clone was observed a handful of times. The chain has TRBV20-1 and TRBJ1-5; no clear D. Deletions cut 0 bases from V and 11 bases from J, with 8 bases between. This CDR3 has 11 residues. CDR1 is DFQATT, CDR2 SNEGSKA, per germline (reference sequence). CDR3 bases: TGCAGTGCTAGAGATTGGAAGGCCCAGCATTTT. It is translated as CSARDWKAQHF.

V is TRBV2 and J is TRBJ2-5; D gene uncertain. Trimming removed 5 bases at V and 5 bases at J, with 12 bases between. CDR1 is SNHLY, CDR2 FYNNEI, per germline. This CDR3 contains 13 residues. Here the CDR3 reads CASSNRWVETQYF. Here the CDR3 DNA reads TGTGCCAGCAGTAATAGATGGGTGGAGACCCAGTACTTC.

V and J are TRBV7-8 and TRBJ2-7; 7 nucleotides match TRBD1. Germline V gene sequence: CDR1 SGHVS, CDR2 FQNEAQ. Trimming removed 3 bases from V and 2 bases from J; junction bases left unmatched: 4. This CDR3 has 14 residues. The CDR3 bases are TGTGCCAGCAGCTTTCGGACAGGAACCTACGAGCAGTACTTC. Translating gives CASSFRTGTYEQYF. The full variable domain, in which reference TRBV7-8 and TRBJ2-7 provide the parts outside the CDR3, is GAGVSQSPRYKVAKRGQDVALRCDPISGHVSLFWYQQALGQGPEFLTYFQNEAQLDKSGLPSDRFFAERPEGSVSTLKIQRTQQEDSAVYLCASSFRTGTYEQYFGPGTRLTVT.

This chain joins TRBV29-1 and TRBJ2-1; D is tentatively TRBD1 or TRBD2 (5 bases each). Trimming took off 8 bases at V and 0 bases at J, with 14 bases between the two ends. CDR3 size: 14 residues. Germline-derived CDR1 and CDR2 are SQVTM and ANQGSEA. The CDR3 protein is CSLHPGSSYNEQFF. The CDR3, as DNA: TGCAGCTTACACCCAGGGAGCTCCTACAATGAGCAGTTCTTC.

The CDR3 region is CASRPPDNYNEQFF. The CDR3 region has the DNA TGTGCCAGCAGACCCCCCGACAACTACAATGAGCAGTTCTTC. The chain uses TRBV28 and TRBJ2-1, with unresolved D. V lost 6 bases and J 3 bases, leaving 12 bases between the germline ends. Germline V gives CDR1 MDHEN, CDR2 SYDVKM. This CDR3 has 14 amino acids.

The rearrangement uses TRBV4-3 and TRBJ1-6; a possible D gene is TRBD1 (5 bases). V was cut by 2 bases and J by 7 bases, with 9 bases left in between. CDR1 LGHNA and CDR2 YSLEER come from the germline V gene. The CDR3 loop spans 14 amino acids. CDR3 amino acids: CASSQTGRNSPLHF. CDR3 coding DNA: TGCGCCAGCAGCCAAACGGGGCGAAATTCACCCCTCCACTTT.

About this clone: Additional DNA sequences in this sample encode the identical CDR3. The V gene is TRBV2, the J gene TRBJ2-1, with 10 nucleotides matching TRBD1. The CDR3 spans 14 residues. V trimming: 2 bases; J trimming: 6 bases; junction bases outside the gene matches: 1. Germline loops: CDR1 SNHLY, CDR2 FYNNEI. The CDR3 nucleotides read TGTGCCAGCAGTGAAAGGACAGGGGGCAATGAGCAGTTCTTC. This encodes CASSERTGGNEQFF.

This chain joins TRBV19 and TRBJ1-2, with D maybe TRBD1 (5 bases). The CDR3 spans 15 residues. Trimming took off 4 bases at V and 1 base at J, with 13 bases between the two ends. CDR1 is LNHDA and CDR2 is SQIVND in the germline V gene (reference sequence). This CDR3 reads CASSKDRLNNYGYTF. DNA of the CDR3: TGTGCCAGTAGTAAAGACAGATTAAATAACTATGGCTACACCTTC.

This clone was found once. The chain couples TRBV7-9 to TRBJ2-1; TRBD2 aligns across 8 bases. Germline assignment: CDR1 SEHNR and CDR2 FQNEAQ (reference sequence). The CDR3 runs 14 residues. V was clipped by 5 bases and J by 8 bases; unmatched bases: 8. The CDR3 DNA is TGTGCCAGCAGCCGTTCCGGGACTAGTTATGAGCAGTTCTTC. Its protein product is CASSRSGTSYEQFF.

The gene calls are TRBV7-2 and TRBJ1-5; no reliable D call. Germline V gene sequence: CDR1 SGHTA, CDR2 FQGNSA. V was pared by 2 bases and J by 7 bases, with 9 bases between. This CDR3 contains 13 residues. The CDR3 nucleotides are TGTGCCAGCAGCTTACGTGCGGGGCAGCCCCAGCATTTT. Protein product: CASSLRAGQPQHF.

In regard to this clone: One base away lies a much larger clone, so this may be a sequencing read error. The chain couples TRBV28 to TRBJ2-3, with TRBD2 identical over 10 bases. The CDR3 sequence is 15 residues long. V lost 6 bases and J lost 7; bases outside the gene matches: 10. CDR1 and CDR2 (germline): MDHEN, SYDVKM. CDR3: CASSSLAGARNTQYF. CDR3 in DNA: TGTGCCAGCAGCAGTCTAGCGGGGGCCCGAAATACGCAGTATTTT.

The rearrangement joins TRBV18 to TRBJ1-4; 9 bases match TRBD1. Germline CDR1 is KGHSH and CDR2 is LQKENI. CDR3 length equals 18 residues. Trimming removed 6 bases from V and 3 bases from J; junction bases left unmatched: 14. Written as DNA, the CDR3 is TGTGCCAGCTCGGACATCGGGACAGGGTTCGTGGCTAATGAAAAACTGTTTTTT. Its translation: CASSDIGTGFVANEKLFF.

The rearrangement links TRBV6-6 to TRBJ1-2, with 9 bases fitting TRBD1. CDR3 length: 14 amino acids. Germline V CDR1 and CDR2: MNHNY, SVGAGI (reference sequence). The trim removed 5 bases at V and 9 bases at J, leaving 10 bases unmatched. The chain's CDR3 is CASSPRDRVQSYTF. The CDR3 DNA is TGTGCCAGCAGTCCCCGGGACAGGGTGCAGAGCTACACCTTC.

The chain recombines TRBV7-9 with TRBJ1-5; D unresolved. The CDR3 spans 14 residues. Trimming took off 3 bases at V and 4 bases at J, with 10 bases between the two ends. Looked up from germline, CDR1 is SEHNR and CDR2 is FQNEAQ (reference sequence). The CDR3 coding sequence is TGTGCCAGCAGCTTGCGGGGAGGGAATCAGCCCCAGCATTTT. As protein: CASSLRGGNQPQHF.

The chain recombines TRBV2 with TRBJ2-1, with 10 bases lining up with TRBD2. V shed 6 bases, J shed 6 bases, and the junction held 8 bases outside the gene matches. The CDR3 is 15 residues long. The germline V gene has CDR1 SNHLY and CDR2 FYNNEI. CDR3 bases: TGTGCCAGCAGCCCCCTAGCGGGAGTAGGCAATGAGCAGTTCTTC. This sequence encodes CASSPLAGVGNEQFF.

The chain combines TRBV5-1 with TRBJ2-3; 8 nucleotides line up with TRBD2. CDR3 length equals 15 residues. Germline V lookup: CDR1 SGHRS, CDR2 YFSETQ. V gave up 7 bases and J gave up 3 bases; unmatched junction bases: 10. This CDR3 reads CASFGGVGPTDTQYF. CDR3 DNA: TGCGCCAGCTTCGGGGGGGTTGGGCCTACAGATACGCAGTATTTT.

This clone was observed at least ten times. The same CDR3 arises from other DNA sequences in this sample as well. This rearrangement joins TRBV30 to TRBJ1-5; D possibly corresponds to TRBD1 (5 bases). Germline V gene data show CDR1 as GTSNPN and CDR2 as SVGIG (reference sequence). The CDR3 contains 13 residues. Between the trimmed V and J ends, which lost 1 base and 1 base, there was a span of 5 bases. The CDR3 region is CAWSGDSNQPQHF. As DNA, the CDR3 is TGTGCCTGGAGTGGGGACAGCAATCAGCCCCAGCATTTT.

CDR3 region: CASRPTGPRFSGNTIYF. The CDR3 coding sequence is TGTGCCAGCAGACCGACAGGCCCCCGCTTCTCCGGAAACACCATATATTTT. The chain carries TRBV2 and TRBJ1-3, with D possibly TRBD1 on 6 matching bases. The germline V gene encodes CDR1 SNHLY and CDR2 FYNNEI. The CDR3 length is 17 residues. The V end was cut by 6 bases, the J end by 4 bases, with 22 bases between.

The chain uses TRBV5-1 and TRBJ2-7, with D perhaps matching TRBD1 (6 bases). Germline V gives CDR1 SGHRS, CDR2 YFSETQ. The CDR3 has 15 amino acids. V shed 6 bases and J shed 2 bases, with 18 bases lying between them. DNA for the CDR3: TGCGCCAGCACTCTTGGGACAATTTCCACCTACGAGCAGTACTTC. As protein: CASTLGTISTYEQYF.

The V and J genes are TRBV7-2 and TRBJ1-2, with 7 bases fitting TRBD1. Germline CDR1 and CDR2: SGHTA and FQGNSA. CDR3 length: 15 amino acids. The J segment lost 5 bases and the V segment lost 5 bases, leaving 11 bases of the junction unmatched. The CDR3 DNA reads TGTGCCAGCAGCCTCTACCGGACAGGAGTATATGGCTACACCTTC. This codes for CASSLYRTGVYGYTF.

The chain has TRBV5-1 and TRBJ2-5; D gene uncertain. Per the germline V gene, CDR1 is SGHRS and CDR2 is YFSETQ. V was clipped by 0 bases and J by 4 bases, with 10 bases between them. The CDR3 covers 14 residues. The DNA of the CDR3 is TGCGCCAGCAGCTTGGTTCCCAGAATAGAGACCCAGTACTTC. Translated, it gives CASSLVPRIETQYF. The full variable domain, its missing parts supplied by reference TRBV5-1 and TRBJ2-5, is KAGVTQTPRYLIKTRGQQVTLSCSPISGHRSVSWYQQTPGQGLQFLFEYFSETQRNKGNFPGRFSGRQFSNSRSEMNVSTLELGDSALYLCASSLVPRIETQYFGPGTRLLVL.

The chain recombines TRBV19 with TRBJ1-1; TRBD1 might be the D (6 bases). This CDR3 has 15 amino acids. CDR1 is LNHDA and CDR2 is SQIVND in the germline V gene (reference sequence). V shed 3 bases and J shed 2 bases, with 13 bases lying between them. This CDR3 reads CASSIGTNLNTEAFF. Here the CDR3 DNA reads TGTGCCAGTAGTATTGGGACAAATTTAAACACTGAAGCTTTCTTT.

This clone turned up a few times. The chain is built from TRBV5-1 and TRBJ2-1; TRBD2 matches at 14 bases. CDR1 SGHRS and CDR2 YFSETQ come from the germline V gene. Unmatched junction bases numbered 7, after V lost 5 bases and J lost 9 bases. This CDR3 contains 15 residues. The CDR3 protein is CASRMGLAGVSEQFF. CDR3 nucleotides: TGCGCCAGCAGAATGGGACTAGCGGGAGTCAGTGAGCAGTTCTTC.